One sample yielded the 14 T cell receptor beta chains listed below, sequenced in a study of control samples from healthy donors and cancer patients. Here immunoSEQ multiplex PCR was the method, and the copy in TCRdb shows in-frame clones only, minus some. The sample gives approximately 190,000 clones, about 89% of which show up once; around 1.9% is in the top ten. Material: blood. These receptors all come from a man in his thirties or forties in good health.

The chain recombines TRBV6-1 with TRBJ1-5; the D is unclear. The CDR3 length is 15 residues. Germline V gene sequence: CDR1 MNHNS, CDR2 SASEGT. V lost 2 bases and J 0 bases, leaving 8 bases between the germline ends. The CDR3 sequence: CASSEMALSNQPQHF. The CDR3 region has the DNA TGTGCCAGCAGTGAAATGGCCCTTAGCAATCAGCCCCAGCATTTT.

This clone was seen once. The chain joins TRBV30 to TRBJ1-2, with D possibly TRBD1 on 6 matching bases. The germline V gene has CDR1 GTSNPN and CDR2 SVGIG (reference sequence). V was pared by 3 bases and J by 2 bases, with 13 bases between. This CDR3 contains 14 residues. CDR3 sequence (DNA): TGTGCCTGGAGAAGGGAAGGGGGAAACTATGGCTACACCTTC. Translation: CAWRREGGNYGYTF.

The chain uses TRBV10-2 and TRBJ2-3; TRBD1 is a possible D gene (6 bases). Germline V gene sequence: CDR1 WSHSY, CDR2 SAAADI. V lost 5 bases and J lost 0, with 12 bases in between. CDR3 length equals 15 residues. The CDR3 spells CASSYRVGSTDTQYF. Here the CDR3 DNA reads TGCGCCAGCAGTTACAGGGTGGGAAGCACAGATACGCAGTATTTT.

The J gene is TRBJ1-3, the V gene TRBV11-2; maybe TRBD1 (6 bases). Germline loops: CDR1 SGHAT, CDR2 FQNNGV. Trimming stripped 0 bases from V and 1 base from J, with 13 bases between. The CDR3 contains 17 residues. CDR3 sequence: CASSLESGAHSGNTIYF. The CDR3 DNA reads TGTGCCAGCAGCTTAGAGTCAGGGGCGCATTCTGGAAACACCATATATTTT.

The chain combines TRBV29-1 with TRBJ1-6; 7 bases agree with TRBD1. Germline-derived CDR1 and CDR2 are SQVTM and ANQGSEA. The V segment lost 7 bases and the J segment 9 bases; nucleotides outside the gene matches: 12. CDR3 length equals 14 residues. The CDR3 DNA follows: TGCAGCGAGTATAAGGGGGCCCAACGTTCACCCCTCCACTTT. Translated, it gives CSEYKGAQRSPLHF.

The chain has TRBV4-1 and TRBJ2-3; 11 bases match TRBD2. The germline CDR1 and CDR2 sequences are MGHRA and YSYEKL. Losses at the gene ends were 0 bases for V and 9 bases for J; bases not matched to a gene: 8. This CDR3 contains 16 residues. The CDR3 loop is CASSQETTSGRLTQYF. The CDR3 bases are TGCGCCAGCAGCCAAGAGACTACTAGCGGGAGACTCACGCAGTATTTT.

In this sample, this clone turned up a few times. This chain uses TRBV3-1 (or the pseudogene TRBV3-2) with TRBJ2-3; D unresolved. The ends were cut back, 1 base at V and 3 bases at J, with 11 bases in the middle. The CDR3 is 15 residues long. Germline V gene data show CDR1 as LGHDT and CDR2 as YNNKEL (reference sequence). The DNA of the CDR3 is TGTGCCAGCAGCCAAGTTGTAGACTTGACAGATACGCAGTATTTT. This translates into CASSQVVDLTDTQYF.

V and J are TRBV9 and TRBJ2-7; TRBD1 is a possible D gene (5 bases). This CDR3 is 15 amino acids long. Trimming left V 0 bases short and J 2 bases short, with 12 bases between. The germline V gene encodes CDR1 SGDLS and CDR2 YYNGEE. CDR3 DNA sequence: TGTGCCAGCAGCGTAGGCAGGGCCCGTACCTACGAGCAGTACTTC. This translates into CASSVGRARTYEQYF.

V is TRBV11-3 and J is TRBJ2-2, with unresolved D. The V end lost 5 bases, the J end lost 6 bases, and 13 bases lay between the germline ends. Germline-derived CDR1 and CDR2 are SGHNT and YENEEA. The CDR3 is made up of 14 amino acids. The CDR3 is CASSPQPQSGELFF. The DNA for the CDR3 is TGTGCCAGCAGCCCCCAACCCCAGTCCGGGGAGCTGTTTTTT. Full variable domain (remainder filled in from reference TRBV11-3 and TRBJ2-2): EAGVVQSPRYKIIEKKQPVAFWCNPISGHNTLYWYLQNLGQGPELLIRYENEEAVDDSQLPKDRFSAERLKGVDSTLKIQPAELGDSAVYLCASSPQPQSGELFFGEGSRLTVL.

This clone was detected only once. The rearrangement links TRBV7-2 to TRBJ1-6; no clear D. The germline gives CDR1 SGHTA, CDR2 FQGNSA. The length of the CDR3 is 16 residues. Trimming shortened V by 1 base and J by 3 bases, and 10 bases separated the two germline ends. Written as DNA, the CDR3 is TGTGCCAGCAGCTTAGAATTCAGTTTCTATAATTCACCCCTCCACTTT. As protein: CASSLEFSFYNSPLHF.

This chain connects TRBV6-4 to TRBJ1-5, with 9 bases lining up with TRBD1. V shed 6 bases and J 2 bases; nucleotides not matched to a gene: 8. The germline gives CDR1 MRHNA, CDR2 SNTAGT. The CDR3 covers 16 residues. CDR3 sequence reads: CASRDTDRGGNQPQHF. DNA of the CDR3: TGTGCCAGCAGAGACACAGACAGGGGGGGCAATCAGCCCCAGCATTTT.

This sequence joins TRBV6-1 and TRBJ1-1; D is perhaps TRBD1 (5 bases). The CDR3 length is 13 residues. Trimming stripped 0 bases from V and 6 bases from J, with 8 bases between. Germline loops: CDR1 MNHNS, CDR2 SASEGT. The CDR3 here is CASSEARGAEAFF. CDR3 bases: TGTGCCAGCAGTGAAGCGCGGGGCGCTGAAGCTTTCTTT.

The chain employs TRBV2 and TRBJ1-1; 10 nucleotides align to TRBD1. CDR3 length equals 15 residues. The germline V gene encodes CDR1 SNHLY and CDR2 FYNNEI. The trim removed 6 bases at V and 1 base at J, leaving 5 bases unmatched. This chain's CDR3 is CASRGTGARNTEAFF. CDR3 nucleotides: TGTGCCAGCAGGGGGACAGGGGCCCGGAACACTGAAGCTTTCTTT.

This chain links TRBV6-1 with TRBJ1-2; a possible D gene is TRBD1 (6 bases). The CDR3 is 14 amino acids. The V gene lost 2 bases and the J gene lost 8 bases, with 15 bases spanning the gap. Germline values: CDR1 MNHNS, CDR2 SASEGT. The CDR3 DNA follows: TGTGCCAGCAGTGAAAACCGGGGGCAAAGGGGCTACACCTTC. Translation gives CASSENRGQRGYTF.